This T cell receptor beta chain was recorded in a study of blood T cell repertoires in COVID-19. The CDR3 spans 13 residues. Germline CDR1 and CDR2: SQVTM and ANQGSEA. V lost 6 bases, J lost 2 bases, and 6 bases stayed unmatched. The assay was immunoSEQ multiplex PCR, and TCRdb's table has in-frame clones only and misses some. The sample shows 150,000 to 200,000 clones, approximately 80% of them seen only once. Participants were aged roughly 18 to 90 years, lived in 20 to 25 US areas, and enrolled virtually. The sequence was collected from a man in his 60s who had been exposed to COVID-19. The sequenced sample consisted of PBMCs or T cells enriched from blood (not recorded which). The rearrangement links TRBV29-1 to TRBJ2-5; 7 bases map to TRBD1. CDR3 residues: CSVTGQAQETQYF. Here the CDR3 DNA reads TGCAGCGTGACTGGACAGGCTCAAGAGACCCAGTACTTC.